This is a list of T cell receptor beta chains from one sample in a study of T cell clones after liver transplantation. Clones were sequenced by immunoSEQ multiplex PCR, and TCRdb holds only the in-frame ones, with some missing. The sample consists of 25,000 to 35,000 clones, more than 90% of them appearing once. Sequencing was performed on CD8+ T cells from blood, taken 12 months after liver transplant. The receptors come from a human patient who received a liver transplant. Some of these T cells may belong to the graft donor. CDR3s include the opening cysteine and the closing phenylalanine or tryptophan. The order of the fields is J gene, V gene, clone size, D gene, CDR3 DNA, CDR3 protein. The D gene is left open where the match is weak. Expanded clones get a size class; other rows say once, few or many, or leave the size out.

TRBJ2-1,TRBV11-2,.,TRBD2,TGTGCCAGCAGCCCGGGACTAGCGGGAGAAAATGAGCAGTTCTTC,CASSPGLAGENEQFF
TRBJ2-2,TRBV7-7,.,.,TGTGCCAGCAGCACAACCAGCGCCGGCCGGCCCGACTTGAACACCGGGGAGCTGTTTTTT,CASSTTSAGRPDLNTGELFF
TRBJ2-3,TRBV5-6,.,.,TGTGCCAGCAGCTTTGGCACAGATACGCAGTATTTT,CASSFGTDTQYF
TRBJ2-7,TRBV15,.,.,TGTGCCACCAGCAGAGAAAACAGGGAGTACGAGCAGTACTTC,CATSRENREYEQYF
TRBJ1-4,TRBV11-2,.,.,TGTGCCAGCAGCCGGAGGAGTGAAAAACTGTTTTTT,CASSRRSEKLFF
TRBJ1-1,TRBV19,.,.,TGTGCCAGTGGCACTTCGGCAGCTTTCTTT,CASGTSAAFF
TRBJ1-2,TRBV19,.,.,TGTGCCAGCCCCGTTAGGAACTATGGCTACACCTTC,CASPVRNYGYTF
TRBJ2-3,TRBV19,.,TRBD2,TGTGCCAGTAGCGGACTAGCGGGAGAGGAAACGCAGTATTTT,CASSGLAGEETQYF
TRBJ2-1,TRBV5-1,once,.,TGCGCCAGCAGCTCCAATCCGGGACCAAAAATTTACAATGAGCAGTTCTTC,CASSSNPGPKIYNEQFF
TRBJ2-7,TRBV6-1,.,.,TGTGCCAGCAGTGAATTTAATAGGAGCGAGCAGTACTTC,CASSEFNRSEQYF
TRBJ2-7,TRBV6-5,.,.,TGTGCCAGCAGTTACGACGGGTACGAGCAGTACTTC,CASSYDGYEQYF
TRBJ2-1,TRBV2,.,.,TGTGCCAGCGGGGAGGTGGGGTACAATGAGCAGTTCTTC,CASGEVGYNEQFF
TRBJ2-3,TRBV7-2,.,.,TGTGCCAGCAGCTTAAACGGGCCACTCACAGATACGCAGTATTTT,CASSLNGPLTDTQYF
TRBJ2-7,TRBV7-3,.,.,TGTGCCAGCAGCTTCGACAGCCACTACGAGCAGTACTTC,CASSFDSHYEQYF
TRBJ2-1,TRBV5-5,once,.,TGTGCCAGCAGCTCCGTACTGCCTGATGAGCAGTTCTTC,CASSSVLPDEQFF
TRBJ2-3,TRBV5-6,.,.,TGTGCCAGCAGCTTAATGGCGTGGAGGGAGGCAGATACGCAGTATTTT,CASSLMAWREADTQYF
TRBJ2-1,TRBV7-9,.,.,TGTGCCAGCAGCCCCGGACTCTTCGGTGAGCAGTTCTTC,CASSPGLFGEQFF
TRBJ2-5,TRBV9,.,.,TGTGCCAGCGGTAGCTCCCGAGAGACCCAGTACTTC,CASGSSRETQYF
TRBJ2-1,TRBV29-1,.,TRBD2,TGCAGCGTAGGGACTAGCGGGAGTCTAATTTACAATGAGCAGTTCTTC,CSVGTSGSLIYNEQFF
TRBJ2-5,TRBV4-1,.,.,TGCGCCAGCAGCCGGACGGCCGAGGGATTCCAAGAGACCCAGTACTTC,CASSRTAEGFQETQYF
TRBJ2-7,TRBV30,.,.,TGTGCCTGGAGCGAAATGGTGGAGCAGTACTTC,CAWSEMVEQYF
TRBJ2-3,TRBV9,.,.,TGTGCCAGCAGCAAGAGGTGGGGTAGCGGCCCCACAGATACGCAGTATTTT,CASSKRWGSGPTDTQYF
TRBJ1-1,TRBV5-1,.,.,TGCGCCAGCAGCTTGGGAGGGCTGAACACTGAAGCTTTCTTT,CASSLGGLNTEAFF
TRBJ2-1,TRBV7-2,.,.,TGTGCCAGCACCCGGACTCTCTCCTACAATGAGCAGTTCTTC,CASTRTLSYNEQFF
TRBJ1-1,TRBV28,.,TRBD1,TGTGCCAGCAGTTCCGGGACAGGCTTCAGGGACACTGAAGCTTTCTTT,CASSSGTGFRDTEAFF
TRBJ2-7,TRBV29-1,.,.,TGCAGCGCTGGACATGCCGAGAGCTCCTACGAGCAGTACTTC,CSAGHAESSYEQYF
TRBJ2-7,TRBV28,.,.,TGTGCCAGCAGATCTCCCCTACTAGTTTCGCGCTACGAGCAGTACTTC,CASRSPLLVSRYEQYF
TRBJ2-2,TRBV10-1,.,TRBD1,TGCGCCAGCAGTGAGAGGGGCACAGGGGTCACCGGGGAGCTGTTTTTT,CASSERGTGVTGELFF
TRBJ1-4,TRBV7-6,.,.,TGTGCCAGCAGCTTAAACGGGGGAGAAAAACTGTTTTTT,CASSLNGGEKLFF
TRBJ2-1,TRBV7-9,.,.,TGTGCCAGCAGCTTAAACTTCCCTACCTACAATGAGCAGTTCTTC,CASSLNFPTYNEQFF
TRBJ2-6,TRBV6-9,.,TRBD1,TGTGCCAGGCGAAGGACAGGGGGCTTTGTTAGCTCTGGCGCCAACGTCCTGACTTTC,CARRRTGGFVSSGANVLTF
TRBJ1-2,TRBV5-4,.,TRBD1,TGTGCCAGCAGCAGCCGGGACAGGGACTATGGCTACACCTTC,CASSSRDRDYGYTF
TRBJ2-3,TRBV28,.,.,TGTGCCAGCAGTTTATTGTATGGGCAACTTCAAACGCAGTATTTT,CASSLLYGQLQTQYF
TRBJ1-1,TRBV19,once,.,TGTGCCAGTAGTATAGCCGGACCCGAAGCTTTCTTT,CASSIAGPEAFF
TRBJ1-5,TRBV2,.,.,TGTGCCAGCAGGGACTGGGACGACGCCAAGTATCGGCCCCAGCATTTT,CASRDWDDAKYRPQHF
TRBJ2-7,TRBV28,.,.,TGTGCCAGCAGTTTTTCTGACCCCTACTACGAGCAGTACTTC,CASSFSDPYYEQYF
TRBJ2-2,TRBV11-2,.,TRBD2,TGTGCCAGCAGCTTCCTTAGCGGGAGGGCCATGGGGGAGCTGTTTTTT,CASSFLSGRAMGELFF
TRBJ2-2,TRBV5-6,.,.,TGTGCCAGCAGTTCGGACGGAGACACCGGGGAGCTGTTTTTT,CASSSDGDTGELFF
TRBJ1-1,TRBV7-6,.,.,TGTGCCAGCAGCTTAGCGGGAGAGGGCACGGCTTTCTTT,CASSLAGEGTAFF
TRBJ1-4,TRBV9,.,.,TGTGCCAGCAGCGTTGGGGGAGGTAATGAAAAACTGTTTTTT,CASSVGGGNEKLFF
TRBJ2-5,TRBV10-3,.,TRBD2,TGTGCCATCAGTGATTCTAGCGGGAGGGCCGGGGAGACCCAGTACTTC,CAISDSSGRAGETQYF
TRBJ2-7,TRBV4-1,.,TRBD1,TGCGCCAGCAGCCCCGCCATTGGCGGGACAGGGGTATACGAGCAGTACTTC,CASSPAIGGTGVYEQYF
TRBJ1-5,TRBV5-6,.,.,TGTGCCAGCAGCCACGGACAAACCAGCAATCAGCCCCAGCATTTT,CASSHGQTSNQPQHF
TRBJ1-1,TRBV5-1,.,.,TGCGCCAGCAGGGAGGGTGGCACTGAAGCTTTCTTT,CASREGGTEAFF
TRBJ1-1,TRBV5-6,.,TRBD1,TGTGCCAGCACTCGACAGGGGGCCGAAGCTTTCTTT,CASTRQGAEAFF
TRBJ1-2,TRBV9,.,.,TGTGCCAGCAGCGGCAGGGCTCACTATGGCTACACCTTC,CASSGRAHYGYTF
TRBJ2-7,TRBV11-2,.,TRBD2,TGTGCCAGCAGCTTAGAAGGGACTACCTACGAGCAGTACTTC,CASSLEGTTYEQYF
TRBJ1-1,TRBV5-8,.,.,TGTGCCAGCGGACAGCTCGCCTTTGAAGCTTTCTTT,CASGQLAFEAFF
TRBJ2-7,TRBV27,.,TRBD1,TGTGCCAGCAGTTACCTCGGGACAGGGACCTACGAGCAGTACTTC,CASSYLGTGTYEQYF
TRBJ2-5,TRBV29-1,once,.,TGCAGCGTTGACGGAGACGAAGAGACCCAGTACTTC,CSVDGDEETQYF
TRBJ1-1,TRBV15,.,TRBD1,TGTGCCACCAGCAGAGATTACAGGGGAGACACTGAAGCTTTCTTT,CATSRDYRGDTEAFF
TRBJ1-5,TRBV5-1,few,.,TGCGCCAGCAGCTTGGAGGGAGACAGGCCCCAGCATTTT,CASSLEGDRPQHF
TRBJ2-1,TRBV10-1,.,.,TGCGCCAGCAGTGAGTCGATCTCCATCAATGAGCAGTTCTTC,CASSESISINEQFF